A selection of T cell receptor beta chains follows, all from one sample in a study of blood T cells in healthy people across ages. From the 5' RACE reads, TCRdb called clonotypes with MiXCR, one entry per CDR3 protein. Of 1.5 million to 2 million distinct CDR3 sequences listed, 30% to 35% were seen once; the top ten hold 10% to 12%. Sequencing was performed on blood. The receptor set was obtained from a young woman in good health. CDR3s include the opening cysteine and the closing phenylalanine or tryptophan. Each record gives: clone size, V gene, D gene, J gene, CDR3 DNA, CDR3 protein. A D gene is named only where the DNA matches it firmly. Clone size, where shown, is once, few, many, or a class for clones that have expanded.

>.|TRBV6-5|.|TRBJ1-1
TGTGCCAGCATGAGGCTGGGGGGCACTGAAGCTTTCTTT
CASMRLGGTEAFF
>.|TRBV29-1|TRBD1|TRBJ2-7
TGCAGCGGGGGGGACAGGGGGGAGACTTACGAGCAGTACTTC
CSGGDRGETYEQYF
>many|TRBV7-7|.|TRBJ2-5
TGTGCCAGCAGCTTGGAGTACCAAGAGACCCAGTACTTC
CASSLEYQETQYF
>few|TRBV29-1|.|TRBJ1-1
TGCAGCGTGATTCCCGGCCGGAGTTGGGATGAAGCTTTCTTT
CSVIPGRSWDEAFF
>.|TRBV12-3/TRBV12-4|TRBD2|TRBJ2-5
TGTGCCAGCAGACTAGCGGGAGCTAAGCAAGAGACCCAGTACTTC
CASRLAGAKQETQYF
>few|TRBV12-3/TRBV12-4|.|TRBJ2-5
TGTGCCAGCAGTCGGGATCAATTGGAGACCCAGTACTTC
CASSRDQLETQYF
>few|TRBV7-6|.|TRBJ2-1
TGTGCCAGCAGCTTAGACTCCACTAGCTCCTACAATGAGCAGTTCTTC
CASSLDSTSSYNEQFF
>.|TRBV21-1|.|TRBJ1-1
TGTGCCAGCAGCAAAAGGGTGGGAGGTGCGGCAAGGGAGACTGAAGCTTTCTTT
CASSKRVGGAARETEAFF
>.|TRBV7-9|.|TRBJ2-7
TGTGCCAGCAGCCGTGTGGGCGCGGCCTCGCGGTACGAGCAGTACTTC
CASSRVGAASRYEQYF
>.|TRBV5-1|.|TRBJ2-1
TGCGCCAGCAGCTGGGGGGACAACTACAATGAGCAGTTCTTC
CASSWGDNYNEQFF
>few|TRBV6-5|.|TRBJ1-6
TGTGCCAGCAGTTACTCGTCCGATTCACCCCTCCACTTT
CASSYSSDSPLHF
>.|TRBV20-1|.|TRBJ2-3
TGCAGTGCTAGAGAATCCCCAGATACGCAGTATTTT
CSARESPDTQYF
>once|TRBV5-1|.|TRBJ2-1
TGCGCCAGCAGCCAAATACTGGGACTTCTGAGCTCCTACAATGAGCAGTTCTTC
CASSQILGLLSSYNEQFF
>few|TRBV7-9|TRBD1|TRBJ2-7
TGTGCCAGCAGCTTAGCGCAGGGGGCTTCCGACGAGCAGTACTTC
CASSLAQGASDEQYF
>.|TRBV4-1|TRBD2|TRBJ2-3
TGCGCCAGCAGCCAAGAAAGGACGGGACTAGCGGGCACAGATACGCAGTATTTT
CASSQERTGLAGTDTQYF
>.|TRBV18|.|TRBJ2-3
TGTGCCAGCTCAATACAGGCCGGAACTAGCACAGATACGCAGTATTTT
CASSIQAGTSTDTQYF
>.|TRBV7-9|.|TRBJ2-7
TGTGCCAGCAGCAGTGGAGGGCCAGGGGACTACGAGCAGTACTTC
CASSSGGPGDYEQYF
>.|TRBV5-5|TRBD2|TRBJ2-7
TGTGCCAGCAGCCCGTTGGGGAGGGCCGCCTACGAGCAGTACTTC
CASSPLGRAAYEQYF
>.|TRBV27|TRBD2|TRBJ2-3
TGTGCCAGCAGTCCGGGCGGGAGATTAGATACGCGGTATTTT
CASSPGGRLDTRYF
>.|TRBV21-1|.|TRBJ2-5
TGTGCCAGCAGGGGACTAGCGGGGATGAAGACCCAGTACTTC
CASRGLAGMKTQYF
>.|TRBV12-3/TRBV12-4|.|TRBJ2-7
TGTGCCAGCAGTTTAGGGGGGTTTGGCTACGAGCAGTACTTC
CASSLGGFGYEQYF
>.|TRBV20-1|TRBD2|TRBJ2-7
TGCAGTTTAGTCCCCCCGGGGGGGGTACGGGCCGAGCAGTACTTC
CSLVPPGGVRAEQYF
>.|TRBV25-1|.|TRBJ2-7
TGTGCCAGCAGTGCCGCGGACATAACCTCCTACGAGCAGTACTTC
CASSAADITSYEQYF
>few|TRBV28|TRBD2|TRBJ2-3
TGTGCCAGCAGTTCGGGGAGGGTGGGCACAGATACGCAGTATTTT
CASSSGRVGTDTQYF
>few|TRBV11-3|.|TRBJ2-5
TGTGCCAGCAGCCCAGGGCGGGGTAACCAAGAGACCCAGTACTTC
CASSPGRGNQETQYF
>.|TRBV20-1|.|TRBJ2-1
TGCAGTGCTAGACAGGGAGAGTACGATGAGCAGTTCTTC
CSARQGEYDEQFF
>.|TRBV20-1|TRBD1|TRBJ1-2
TGCAGTGCTAGTAGACAGGGGGCATTGGGCTACACCTTC
CSASRQGALGYTF
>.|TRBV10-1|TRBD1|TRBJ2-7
TGCGCCAGCAGACAGACCGGGACAGAGCCCTACGAGCAGTACTTC
CASRQTGTEPYEQYF
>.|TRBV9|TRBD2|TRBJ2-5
TGTGCCAGCAGCGTATCTGGGGGGGACCAAGAGACCCAGTACTTC
CASSVSGGDQETQYF
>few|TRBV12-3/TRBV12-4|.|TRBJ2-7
TGTGCCAGCAGAGCGGACAGGGACTACCGCGAGCAGTACTTC
CASRADRDYREQYF
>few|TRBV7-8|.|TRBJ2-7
TGTGCCAGCAGTCTTTCGGGGCCTCAACACGAGCAGTACTTC
CASSLSGPQHEQYF
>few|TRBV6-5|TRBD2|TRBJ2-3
TGTGCCAGCAGTTACTCCCAGGGCGCGGGGGGGAGCACAGATACGCAGTATTTT
CASSYSQGAGGSTDTQYF
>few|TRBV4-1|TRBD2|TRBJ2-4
TGCGCCAGCAGCCAAGAGGGCAGGGGACTAGCCAAAAACACTCAGTACTTC
CASSQEGRGLAKNTQYF
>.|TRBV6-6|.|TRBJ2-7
TGTGCCAGCAGATCCTCGGACGGAAACTCCTACGAGCAGTACTTC
CASRSSDGNSYEQYF
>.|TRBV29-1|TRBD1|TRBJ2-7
TGCGGCGTTGTGCGGACAGGACACGAGCAGTACTTC
CGVVRTGHEQYF
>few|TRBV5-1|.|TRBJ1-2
TGCGCCAGCAGCTTCGAGGCAGGGTCCTATGGCTACACCTTC
CASSFEAGSYGYTF
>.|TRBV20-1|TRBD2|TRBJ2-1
TGCAGTGTCGCCGGGAGGTACAATGAGCAGTTCTTC
CSVAGRYNEQFF
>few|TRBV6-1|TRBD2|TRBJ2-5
TGTGCCAGCAGGCCACTAGCGGACCACAAGGGGTACTTC
CASRPLADHKGYF
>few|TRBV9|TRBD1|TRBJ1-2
TGTGCCAGCAGCGTAGCCACAGGGGGCTTTGGCTATGGCTACACCTTC
CASSVATGGFGYGYTF
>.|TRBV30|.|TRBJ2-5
TGTGCCTGGAGACCGGGAGCCCAAGAGACCCAGTACTTC
CAWRPGAQETQYF
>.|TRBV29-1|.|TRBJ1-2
TGCAGCGTTGAAGATCCGCCTGGGGATGGGAACTATGGCTACACCTTC
CSVEDPPGDGNYGYTF
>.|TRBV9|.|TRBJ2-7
TGTGCCAGCAGCGTTTTTCCTGACCCTCCCCACGAGCAGTACTTC
CASSVFPDPPHEQYF
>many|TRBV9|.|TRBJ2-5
TGTGCCAGCAGCGTAGTACCTCAAGAGACCCAGTACTTC
CASSVVPQETQYF
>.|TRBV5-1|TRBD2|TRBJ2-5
TGCGCCAACAGCTCCCGTGGTAGCGGGAAAGTTGGGGAGCAGTACTTC
CANSSRGSGKVGEQYF
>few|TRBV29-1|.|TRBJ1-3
TGCAGCATTGATGGGCAGGGAAACACCATATATTTT
CSIDGQGNTIYF
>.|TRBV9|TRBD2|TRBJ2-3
TGTGCCAGCAGCGTAGCAAAGTCCGGACTAGCGGGTCGCACAGATACGCAGTATTTT
CASSVAKSGLAGRTDTQYF
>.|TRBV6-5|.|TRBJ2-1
TGTGCCAGCAGTCGGTGGCTAGGTAACAATGAGCAGTTCTTC
CASSRWLGNNEQFF
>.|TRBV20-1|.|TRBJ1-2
TGCAGTGCTAGAGATCAAGCAGGGTTTAACTATGGCTACACCTTC
CSARDQAGFNYGYTF
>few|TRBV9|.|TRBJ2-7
TGTGCCAGCAGCGTAGGGAGGGGCGCAGCTGACTCCTACGAGCAGTACTTC
CASSVGRGAADSYEQYF
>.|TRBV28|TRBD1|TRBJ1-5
TGTGCCAGCAAAAGACAGGGGAATTCTCAGCCCCAGCATTTT
CASKRQGNSQPQHF
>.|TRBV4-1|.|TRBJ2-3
TGCGCCAGCAGCCAACCTATGGACAGTCACTATCAGGCAGATACGCAGTATTTT
CASSQPMDSHYQADTQYF
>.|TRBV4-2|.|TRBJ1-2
TGTGCCAGCAGCCATAACACAGAATCTAACTATGGCTACACCTTC
CASSHNTESNYGYTF
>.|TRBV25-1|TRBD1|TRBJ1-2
TGTGCCAGCACTTCAGGGGGGTATGGCTACACCTTC
CASTSGGYGYTF
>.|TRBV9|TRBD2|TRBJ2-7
TGTGCCAGCAGCAAGAGGACTAGCGCAAGCTACGAGCAGTACTTC
CASSKRTSASYEQYF
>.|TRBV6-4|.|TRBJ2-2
TGTGCCAGCAGTGATCAGCCGGGACGGAACACCGGGGAGCTGTTTTTT
CASSDQPGRNTGELFF